This TCR beta chain originates from a study of blood T cell repertoires in COVID-19. Original methodology: Amplification of reference gene primers was used by the study to estimate nucleated cell counts. Profiling relied on immunoSEQ multiplex PCR, and the TCRdb table lists in-frame clones only, not all of them. V, J and clone size are those of that table, while D and trimming were read from the DNA. The sample has tens of thousands of clones, around 89% seen once. Trimming removed 7 bases from V and 7 bases from J; junction bases left unmatched: 8. The CDR3 is 14 residues long. CDR1 SGHAT and CDR2 FQNNGV come from the germline V gene.

Sequencing was performed on peripheral blood. This clonotype was obtained from a woman of 80 years or more with active COVID-19. The rearrangement uses TRBV11-2 and TRBJ2-1, with TRBD2 matching 9 bases. CDR3 sequence: CASIGAGGWNEQFF. The CDR3 DNA follows: TGTGCCAGCATCGGAGCGGGAGGATGGAATGAGCAGTTCTTC.